This T cell receptor (beta chain) is drawn from a study of OX40 agonist ivuxolimab in advanced cancers. The wider study: Patients received ivuxolimab, an intravenous treatment, every 2 weeks at 0.01 to 10 mg/kg.

The germline V gene encodes CDR1 SGHRS and CDR2 YFSETQ. Trimming took off 4 bases at V and 7 bases at J, with 15 bases between the two ends. This CDR3 has 14 amino acids. Worth noting for this clone: Its antigen is still unknown.

Using immunoSEQ multiplex PCR, the repertoire was profiled, and TCRdb retains in-frame clones only, with some absent. Found here are approximately 22,000 clones, 65% to 85% of them singletons; the top ten hold roughly 20%. Study-wide findings and caveats: Both CD4+ and CD8+ T cell populations in blood had undergone clonal expansion by week 6 at 0.1 to 3.0 mg/kg.

This chain joins TRBV5-1 and TRBJ2-1; D is possibly TRBD1 or TRBD2 (6 bases each). Sample: CD4+ or CD8+ T cells sorted from blood, taken in a trial of the OX40 agonist ivuxolimab. The origin of this receptor is an adult with an advanced solid tumor such as melanoma, head and neck, liver or kidney cancer. The CDR3 here is CASSPYSGQNEQFF. In nucleotides, the CDR3 is TGCGCCAGCAGCCCTTATAGCGGACAGAATGAGCAGTTCTTC. The full variable domain, with the rest looked up from reference TRBV5-1 and TRBJ2-1, is KAGVTQTPRYLIKTRGQQVTLSCSPISGHRSVSWYQQTPGQGLQFLFEYFSETQRNKGNFPGRFSGRQFSNSRSEMNVSTLELGDSALYLCASSPYSGQNEQFFGPGTRLTVL.